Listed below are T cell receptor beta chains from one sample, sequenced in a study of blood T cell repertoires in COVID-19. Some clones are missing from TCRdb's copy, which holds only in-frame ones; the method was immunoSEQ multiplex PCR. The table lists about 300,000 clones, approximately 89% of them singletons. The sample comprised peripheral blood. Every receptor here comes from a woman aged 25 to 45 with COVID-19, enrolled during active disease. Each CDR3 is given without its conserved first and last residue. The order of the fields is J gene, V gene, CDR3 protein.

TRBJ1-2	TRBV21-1	ASILEGQGVYGYT
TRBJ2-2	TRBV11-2	ASSTGLAGALNTGELF
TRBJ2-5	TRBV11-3	ASSHGQGGLETQY
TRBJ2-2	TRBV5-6	ASSLFGTENTGELF
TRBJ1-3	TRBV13	ASRERGSGNTIY
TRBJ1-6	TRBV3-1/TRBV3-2	ASSQGSSPLH
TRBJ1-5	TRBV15	ATSIQGASNQPQH
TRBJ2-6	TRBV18	ASSPLPPGLGANVLT
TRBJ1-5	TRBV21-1	ASSKWGQGINQPQH
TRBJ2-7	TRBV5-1	ASRPGQGPSYEQY
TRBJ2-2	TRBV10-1	ASSAGTGNTGELF
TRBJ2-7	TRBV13	ASSPRGGSPTFYEQY
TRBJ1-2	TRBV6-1	ASSETRTGAYYGYT
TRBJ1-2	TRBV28	ASSYGTANYGYT
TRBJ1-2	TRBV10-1	ASSESRQGHGYT
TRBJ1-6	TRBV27	ASQKVGDRRNSPLH
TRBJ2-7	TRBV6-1	ASSEARGAYEQY
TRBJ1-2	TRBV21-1	ASSKAGAYYGYT